The source of this T cell receptor beta chain is a study of T cells in localized non-small cell lung cancer. Sequenced by immunoSEQ multiplex PCR; TCRdb stores in-frame clones only, minus some. The sample yields some 2,500 clones, 25% to 30% seen once. In this sample, this clone is large. Its target is unknown. Whole-study findings and limits: Measurement of T cell clonality placed uninvolved adjacent lung highest, above the level in tumor.

Sequencing was performed on normal lung tissue next to the tumor, taken before any cancer treatment. The TCR comes from a man aged 40-75 years with stage II squamous cell lung carcinoma.

The CDR3 DNA reads TGTGCCAGCATCGAAAGCGGGAGAGGTTTTGATGAGCAGTTCTTC. Translated: CASIESGRGFDEQFF. The rearrangement uses TRBV11-3 and TRBJ2-1, with TRBD2 matching over 8 bases. CDR3 length equals 15 residues. Losses at the gene ends were 7 bases for V and 8 bases for J; bases not matched to a gene: 13. Germline V gene data show CDR1 as SGHNT and CDR2 as YENEEA.